Listed here are 32 T cell receptor beta chains from one sample, sequenced in a study of long-term antiretroviral therapy in people with HIV. Assay version v3.0 of immunoSEQ was used, and it was run at survey level. Clones were sequenced by immunoSEQ multiplex PCR, and TCRdb holds only the in-frame ones, with some missing. The sample lists 42,000 or so clones, about 85% seen once, with under 7% in the top ten. Specimen: unsorted PBMCs, collected 3.1 years after starting antiretroviral therapy. All receptors derive from a woman aged 45-65 years with HIV.

The CDR3: CASSLFGSGNTIYF. In DNA form, the CDR3 reads TGCGCCAGCAGCTTGTTTGGCTCTGGAAACACCATATATTTT. The chain is built from TRBV5-1 and TRBJ1-3; D gene unclear. The germline V and J ends were trimmed by 1 base and 0 bases, with 5 bases remaining between them. Germline V gene sequence: CDR1 SGHRS, CDR2 YFSETQ. This CDR3 comprises 14 residues.

This clone was found a few times. The chain is built from TRBV19 and TRBJ2-7; no reliable D call. This CDR3 has 14 residues. Trimming removed 4 bases from V and 5 bases from J, with 15 bases in between. The germline V gene has CDR1 LNHDA and CDR2 SQIVND (reference sequence). The DNA of the CDR3 is TGTGCCAGTAGTAGCCGTGGCCCGGACCACGAGCAGTACTTC. Translation: CASSSRGPDHEQYF.

With respect to this clone: This same CDR3 is encoded by further DNA sequences in the sample. As DNA, the CDR3 is TGTGCCAGCAGTCGACCCAAAAACATTCAGTACTTC. Translation: CASSRPKNIQYF. The rearrangement joins TRBV6-6 to TRBJ2-4; D remains unclear. This CDR3 contains 12 residues. CDR1 and CDR2 from the germline V gene are MNHNY and SVGAGI (reference sequence). Trimming took off 5 bases at V and 2 bases at J, with 4 bases between the two ends.

The V and J genes are TRBV5-1 and TRBJ1-3; D is possibly TRBD1 (5 bases). The CDR3 has 14 amino acids. In germline, CDR1 is SGHRS, CDR2 YFSETQ. Trimming removed 4 bases at V and 0 bases at J, with 8 bases between. This chain's CDR3 is CASSRDGSGNTIYF. CDR3 bases: TGCGCCAGCAGCCGGGACGGCTCTGGAAACACCATATATTTT.

This chain joins TRBV7-9 and TRBJ2-5, with TRBD1 matching 11 bases. The CDR3 length is 16 residues. Germline lookup yields CDR1 SEHNR and CDR2 FQNEAQ (reference sequence). Trimming at V came to 5 bases and at J to 5 bases, leaving 10 bases not matched to a gene. CDR3 amino acids: CASSRPGTGGQETQYF. The CDR3 DNA reads TGTGCCAGCAGCAGACCCGGGACAGGGGGACAGGAGACCCAGTACTTC.

This chain connects TRBV2 to TRBJ1-1, with TRBD1 as a possible D gene (5 bases). Looked up from germline, CDR1 is SNHLY and CDR2 is FYNNEI. This CDR3 spans 14 amino acids. Trimming pared 7 bases from V and 4 bases from J, leaving 16 bases between. The CDR3 sequence: CASNQGPTGTEAFF. The CDR3 nucleotides read TGTGCCAGCAACCAGGGCCCGACTGGCACTGAAGCTTTCTTT.

This clone was seen a single time. This chain connects TRBV30 to TRBJ1-1, with D hard to call. Germline V gene lookup returns CDR1 GTSNPN and CDR2 SVGIG (reference sequence). The CDR3 consists of 13 residues. V lost 4 bases, J lost 4 bases, and 13 bases lay in between. The CDR3 DNA is TGTGCCTGGACCCCACAAAGGTTCACTGAAGCTTTCTTT. Translation gives CAWTPQRFTEAFF.

The chain is built from TRBV7-2 and TRBJ2-3; TRBD2 aligns across 14 bases. Losses at the gene ends were 5 bases for V and 3 bases for J; bases not matched to a gene: 7. There are 17 residues in the CDR3. CDR1 is SGHTA and CDR2 is FQGNSA in the germline V gene. Here the CDR3 DNA reads TGTGCCAGCAGCCCAGGACTAGCGGGGGGTTGGACAGATACGCAGTATTTT. It specifies CASSPGLAGGWTDTQYF.

This rearrangement joins TRBV7-8 to TRBJ2-7, with D tentatively TRBD2 (6 bases). This CDR3 spans 13 amino acids. CDR1 is SGHVS, CDR2 FQNEAQ, per germline. Trimming took 3 bases from V and 2 from J, leaving 8 bases between them. CDR3 amino acids: CASSFGGAYEQYF. The CDR3 coding sequence is TGTGCCAGCAGCTTCGGCGGGGCCTACGAGCAGTACTTC. Full variable domain (remainder filled in from reference TRBV7-8 and TRBJ2-7): GAGVSQSPRYKVAKRGQDVALRCDPISGHVSLFWYQQALGQGPEFLTYFQNEAQLDKSGLPSDRFFAERPEGSVSTLKIQRTQQEDSAVYLCASSFGGAYEQYFGPGTRLTVT.

This clone showed up just once. DNA of the CDR3: TGCGCCAGCAGCCCGACGTCGGGTGGCAATCAGCCCCAGCATTTT. Residues: CASSPTSGGNQPQHF. This chain connects TRBV5-1 to TRBJ1-5; D call uncertain. Per the germline V gene, CDR1 is SGHRS and CDR2 is YFSETQ. V lost 4 bases, J lost 2 bases, and 13 bases lay in between. There are 15 residues in the CDR3.

The rearrangement joins TRBV7-2 to TRBJ2-7, with a tentative D call TRBD1 (5 bases). CDR1 and CDR2 (germline): SGHTA, FQGNSA. V gave up 1 base and J gave up 6 bases, with 13 bases separating them. CDR3 length: 14 amino acids. CDR3: CASSLEATRGEQYF. CDR3 nucleotide sequence: TGTGCCAGCAGCTTAGAGGCCACAAGGGGCGAGCAGTACTTC. Based on the CDR3 plus reference TRBV7-2 and TRBJ2-7, the full variable domain is GAGVSQSPSNKVTEKGKDVELRCDPISGHTALYWYRQSLGQGLEFLIYFQGNSAPDKSGLPSDRFSAERTGGSVSTLTIQRTQQEDSAVYLCASSLEATRGEQYFGPGTRLTVT.

Notes on this clone: A junction boundary mismatches the germline segment, possibly from a read error. The chain joins TRBV5-1 to TRBJ2-1; 8 positions agree with TRBD1. The CDR3 is made up of 18 amino acids. CDR1 and CDR2 from the germline V gene are SGHRS and YFSETQ. The CDR3 sequence: CATSVGQGYPLTYNEQFF. The CDR3 DNA sequence: TGCGCCACCAGCGTCGGACAGGGCTATCCTTTAACCTACAATGAGCAGTTCTTC.

The V call is TRBV5-8, the J call TRBJ1-1; the D is unclear. Trimming shortened V by 0 bases and J by 2 bases, and 5 bases separated the two germline ends. CDR1 is SGHTS, CDR2 YDEGEE, per germline. This CDR3 region has 13 residues. The CDR3 region has the DNA TGTGCCAGCAGCTTGGAGGGAAACACTGAAGCTTTCTTT. Translated, it gives CASSLEGNTEAFF.

The chain recombines TRBV25-1 with TRBJ2-3; a weak D match, TRBD2 (6 bases). This CDR3 contains 13 residues. V was clipped by 9 bases and J by 1 base, with 11 bases between them. Per germline, CDR1 MGHDK and CDR2 SYGVNS. The CDR3 is CASIGGGTDTQYF. CDR3 in DNA: TGTGCCAGTATCGGGGGAGGCACAGATACGCAGTATTTT.

The rearrangement uses TRBV9 and TRBJ2-3; 8 bases are shared with TRBD2. The ends lost 0 bases at V and 2 bases at J; junction bases unmatched: 5. CDR3 length equals 16 residues. Germline V gene sequence: CDR1 SGDLS, CDR2 YYNGEE. The chain's CDR3 is CASSVDRGGATDTQYF. The CDR3 DNA reads TGTGCCAGCAGCGTAGACCGGGGGGGCGCCACAGATACGCAGTATTTT.

For this clone: One junction end does not reproduce the germline sequence, and a read error may be involved. The chain uses TRBV7-7 and TRBJ2-1; 11 nucleotides match TRBD2. CDR1 and CDR2 (germline): SSHAT, FNYEAQ (reference sequence). This CDR3 contains 17 residues. The CDR3 DNA reads TGTGCTAGCAGCTCACGTGCCGGGACTAGCGGTGACAATGAGCAGTTCTTC. It encodes CASSSRAGTSGDNEQFF.

CDR3 region: CAISEALNQPQHF. The CDR3 DNA reads as TGTGCCATCAGTGAGGCCCTCAATCAGCCCCAGCATTTT. The chain employs TRBV10-3 and TRBJ1-5; the D is unclear. The CDR3 has 13 amino acids. Trimming cost V 2 bases and J 3 bases, with 5 bases left between them. Germline CDR1 ENHRY, CDR2 SYGVKD.

The chain has TRBV5-6 and TRBJ2-5; perhaps TRBD1 as D (6 bases). CDR3 size: 13 residues. Germline CDR1 and CDR2: SGHDT and YYEEEE. Deletions cut 4 bases from V and 2 bases from J, with 9 bases between. The CDR3 loop is CASSPGQQETQYF. CDR3 DNA: TGTGCCAGCAGCCCCGGACAGCAAGAGACCCAGTACTTC.

The V gene is TRBV5-6, the J gene TRBJ1-5, with 9 bases matching TRBD1. The CDR3 consists of 15 residues. With 4 bases clipped from V and 3 bases from J, the junction kept 5 bases outside the gene matches. The germline V gene has CDR1 SGHDT and CDR2 YYEEEE. Written as DNA, the CDR3 is TGTGCCAGCAGCACCAGGACAGGGGCCAATCAGCCCCAGCATTTT. This sequence encodes CASSTRTGANQPQHF.

The V call is TRBV7-3, the J call TRBJ2-3, with D possibly matching TRBD2 (5 bases). The CDR3 runs 14 residues. The ends were cut back, 1 base at V and 0 bases at J, with 5 bases in the middle. Germline CDR1 reads SGHTA; CDR2 reads FQGTGA. As DNA, the CDR3 is TGTGCCAGCAGCTTAAGCGGGAGCACAGATACGCAGTATTTT. Its protein is CASSLSGSTDTQYF.

The chain combines TRBV7-9 with TRBJ1-3, with D hard to call. This CDR3 comprises 15 residues. Deletions cut 7 bases from V and 0 bases from J, with 13 bases between. Germline lookup yields CDR1 SEHNR and CDR2 FQNEAQ (reference sequence). The CDR3 DNA follows: TGTGCCAGCAAACCCCCAGGCCCCTCTGGAAACACCATATATTTT. Protein: CASKPPGPSGNTIYF. The complete variable domain, with remaining parts taken from reference TRBV7-9 and TRBJ1-3, reads DTGVSQNPRHKITKRGQNVTFRCDPISEHNRLYWYRQTLGQGPEFLTYFQNEAQLEKSRLLSDRFSAERPKGSFSTLEIQRTEQGDSAMYLCASKPPGPSGNTIYFGEGSWLTVV.

The chain has TRBV21-1 and TRBJ1-1. TRBV21-1 is a pseudogene segment. This CDR3 contains 14 residues. In DNA, the CDR3 is TGTGCCAGCAGCAGGCCGGGACGGACCACTGAAGCTTTCTTT. It specifies CASSRPGRTTEAFF.

The rearrangement joins TRBV7-2 to TRBJ2-1; no clear D. Deletions cut 5 bases from V and 5 bases from J, with 7 bases between. The CDR3 runs 12 residues. Germline CDR1 is SGHTA and CDR2 is FQGNSA. CDR3 residues: CASSVWDNEQFF. The CDR3, as DNA: TGTGCCAGCAGCGTCTGGGACAATGAGCAGTTCTTC.

The chain uses TRBV12-5 and TRBJ2-7; no definite D call. From germline, CDR1 is LGHNT and CDR2 FRNRAP. V lost 5 bases and J lost 1, with 6 bases in between. The CDR3 is 12 amino acids. CDR3 DNA sequence: TGTGCTAGTGGTCCGTATTCCTACGAGCAGTACTTC. Protein product: CASGPYSYEQYF.

This clone was counted a single time. This chain uses TRBV6-5 with TRBJ2-7; D is possibly TRBD1 (6 bases). Germline CDR1 reads MNHEY; CDR2 reads SVGAGI. This CDR3 has 14 amino acids. Between the trimmed V and J ends, which lost 3 bases and 0 bases, there was a span of 9 bases. CDR3: CASSYGQFSYEQYF. The CDR3 DNA reads TGTGCCAGCAGTTATGGACAGTTCTCCTACGAGCAGTACTTC.

V and J are TRBV7-9 and TRBJ2-1, with 10 bases identical to TRBD2. Germline CDR1 is SEHNR and CDR2 is FQNEAQ (reference sequence). CDR3 length: 17 residues. V was clipped by 5 bases and J by 4 bases; unmatched bases: 11. In DNA form, the CDR3 reads TGTGCCAGCAGCCGGCCTCCGGGACTAGCGCAATACAATGAGCAGTTCTTC. It specifies CASSRPPGLAQYNEQFF. The complete variable domain, with remaining parts taken from reference TRBV7-9 and TRBJ2-1, reads DTGVSQNPRHKITKRGQNVTFRCDPISEHNRLYWYRQTLGQGPEFLTYFQNEAQLEKSRLLSDRFSAERPKGSFSTLEIQRTEQGDSAMYLCASSRPPGLAQYNEQFFGPGTRLTVL.

V and J are TRBV6-5 and TRBJ2-3, with no clear D. This CDR3 has 11 amino acids. CDR1 and CDR2 (germline): MNHEY, SVGAGI. V dropped 6 bases and J dropped 4 bases, with 5 bases sitting between them. CDR3 loop: CASRRSDTQYF. CDR3 sequence (DNA): TGTGCCAGCAGGAGGTCAGATACGCAGTATTTT.

This clone was picked up one time. This chain joins TRBV11-3 and TRBJ2-3, with 9 positions matching TRBD2. Unmatched junction bases numbered 6, after V lost 1 base and J lost 1 base. Germline V gene sequence: CDR1 SGHNT, CDR2 YENEEA. This CDR3 is built from 17 residues. The CDR3 nucleotides read TGTGCCAGCAGCTTAGGGTCTAGCGGGGTTCGCACAGATACGCAGTATTTT. Translated: CASSLGSSGVRTDTQYF.

The genes are TRBV7-8 and TRBJ2-7; the match to TRBD2 covers 13 bases. V dropped 1 base and J dropped 3; count of bases not matched to a gene: 6. Germline V lookup: CDR1 SGHVS, CDR2 FQNEAQ. There are 17 residues in the CDR3. The CDR3 DNA sequence: TGTGCCAGCAGCTTAGTGGGGACTAGCGGGGTAAACTACGAGCAGTACTTC. Its protein product is CASSLVGTSGVNYEQYF.

The chain employs TRBV7-9 and TRBJ1-1; 7 bases agree with TRBD1. CDR3 size: 14 residues. Trimming took 4 bases from V and 1 from J; bases not matched to a gene: 3. Germline CDR1 and CDR2: SEHNR and FQNEAQ (reference sequence). CDR3 DNA sequence: TGTGCCAGCAGCTCGGGACAGCCGAACACTGAAGCTTTCTTT. Translation: CASSSGQPNTEAFF.

Only a few counts were recorded for this clone. V is TRBV6-1 and J is TRBJ1-2, with D unclear. Between the trimmed V and J ends, which lost 5 bases and 0 bases, there was a span of 4 bases. In germline, CDR1 is MNHNS, CDR2 SASEGT. The CDR3 is 12 residues long. CDR3 nucleotide sequence: TGTGCCAGCAGTACGGCTAACTATGGCTACACCTTC. It specifies CASSTANYGYTF.

The rearrangement links TRBV5-1 to TRBJ2-3, with D possibly being TRBD1 (5 bases). The CDR3 runs to 16 residues. The V gene's germline CDR1 is SGHRS and CDR2 YFSETQ. V gave up 0 bases and J gave up 1 base, with 12 bases separating them. The CDR3 DNA follows: TGCGCCAGCAGCTTGGCCTCAGGGTTGGGCACAGATACGCAGTATTTT. This translates into CASSLASGLGTDTQYF.